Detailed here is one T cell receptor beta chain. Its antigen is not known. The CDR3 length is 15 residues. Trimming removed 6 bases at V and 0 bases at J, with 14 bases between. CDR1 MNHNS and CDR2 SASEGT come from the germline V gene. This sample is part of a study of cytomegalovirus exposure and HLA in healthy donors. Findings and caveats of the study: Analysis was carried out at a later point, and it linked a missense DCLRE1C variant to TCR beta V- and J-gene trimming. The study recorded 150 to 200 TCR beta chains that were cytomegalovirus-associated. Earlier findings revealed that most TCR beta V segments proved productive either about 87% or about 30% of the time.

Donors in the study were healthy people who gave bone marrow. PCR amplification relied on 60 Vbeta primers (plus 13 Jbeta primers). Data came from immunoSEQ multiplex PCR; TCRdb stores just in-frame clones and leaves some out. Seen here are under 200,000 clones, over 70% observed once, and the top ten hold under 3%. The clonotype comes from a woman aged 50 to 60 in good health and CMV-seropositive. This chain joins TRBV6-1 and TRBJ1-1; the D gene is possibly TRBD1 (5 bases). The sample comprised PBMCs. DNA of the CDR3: TGTGCCAGCAGGTCCGGGGGGAGAATGAACACTGAAGCTTTCTTT. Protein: CASRSGGRMNTEAFF.